Following are 5 T cell receptor beta chains from one sample sequenced in a study of PD-1 blockade in classical Hodgkin lymphoma. Every patient experienced relapse after autologous stem cell transplantation, and brentuximab vedotin exposure varied. Sequencing was performed with immunoSEQ multiplex PCR; in TCRdb, only in-frame clones are kept and a portion is missing. The sample includes approximately 84,000 clones, about 89% seen only once; the top ten take about 20%. Sequenced here: peripheral blood mononuclear cells (PBMCs), sampled at baseline. These receptors originate from a human donor with classical Hodgkin lymphoma.

This clone was seen a single time. Here the CDR3 DNA reads TGCGCCAGCAGCCAAGAAACGGCGGGGACGGCCTACGAGCAGTACTTC. As protein: CASSQETAGTAYEQYF. This chain links TRBV4-1 with TRBJ2-7, with D tentatively TRBD2 (6 bases). The CDR3 runs to 16 residues. V was clipped by 0 bases and J by 2 bases, with 14 bases between them. Germline V gene sequence: CDR1 MGHRA, CDR2 YSYEKL.

This clone was detected only a few times. V gene TRBV28 combines with J gene TRBJ2-5; 12 positions match TRBD1. CDR1 is MDHEN, CDR2 SYDVKM, per germline. The CDR3 contains 13 residues. J was trimmed by 5 bases and V by 10 bases; bases with no gene match: 5. The CDR3 loop reads CATPGQGAETQYF. In DNA, the CDR3 is TGTGCCACTCCGGGACAGGGGGCGGAGACCCAGTACTTC. Complete variable domain (other parts from reference TRBV28 and TRBJ2-5): DVKVTQSSRYLVKRTGEKVFLECVQDMDHENMFWYRQDPGLGLRLIYFSYDVKMKEKGDIPEGYSVSREKKERFSLILESASTNQTSMYLCATPGQGAETQYFGPGTRLLVL.

The chain links TRBV15 to TRBJ2-3, with TRBD1 matching 10 bases. CDR1 LNHNV and CDR2 YYDKDF come from the germline V gene (reference sequence). CDR3 length equals 19 residues. The ends lost 0 bases at V and 0 bases at J; junction bases unmatched: 9. The CDR3 nucleotides read TGTGCCACCAGCAGAGACCTACCTGACAGGGGGCCTAGCACAGATACGCAGTATTTT. This sequence encodes CATSRDLPDRGPSTDTQYF.

The rearrangement joins TRBV28 to TRBJ2-1; D uncertain. CDR1 and CDR2 (germline): MDHEN, SYDVKM. The ends were cut back, 2 bases at V and 5 bases at J, with 13 bases in the middle. This CDR3 contains 15 residues. This chain's CDR3 is CASSLLLPTDNEQFF. The CDR3 nucleotides read TGTGCCAGCAGTTTACTGTTGCCTACCGACAATGAGCAGTTCTTC.

The V and J genes are TRBV2 and TRBJ2-7, with D unclear. This CDR3 region has 11 residues. Trimming removed 4 bases from V and 1 base from J, with 2 bases in between. Germline CDR1 SNHLY, CDR2 FYNNEI. CDR3 in amino acids: CASSASYEQYF. DNA for the CDR3: TGTGCCAGCAGTGCTTCCTACGAGCAGTACTTC.